This T cell receptor (beta chain) was recorded in a study of OX40 agonist ivuxolimab in advanced cancers. The J segment lost 6 bases and the V segment lost 8 bases, leaving 14 bases of the junction unmatched. The germline CDR1 and CDR2 sequences are MNHEY and SMNVEV (reference sequence). The CDR3 covers 18 residues. Produced via immunoSEQ multiplex PCR; TCRdb's table is partial and in-frame only. The sample lists approximately 90,000 clones, under 95% seen once, with roughly 9.4% in the top ten. The material sequenced was CD4+ or CD8+ T cells sorted from blood, taken in a trial of the OX40 agonist ivuxolimab. The sequence was obtained from an adult with an advanced solid tumor such as melanoma, head and neck, liver or kidney cancer. The V gene is TRBV27, the J gene TRBJ2-3; 16 nucleotides match TRBD2. CDR3 in DNA: TGTGCCAGCTGCCTTTCCTGGGGACTAGCGGGAGGGGCGGATACGCAGTATTTT. As protein: CASCLSWGLAGGADTQYF.